The 24 T cell receptor beta chains below come from one sample, sequenced in a study of CXCR3-negative and CXCR3-positive naive CD8 T cells. Overall study results and limits: Naive cells with CXCR3 showed TRB CDR3s that were more hydrophobic than those in CXCR3-negative naive cells.

5' RACE with UMI labels generated the TRB cDNA libraries. Reanalyzing the 5' RACE reads, TCRdb keeps one entry per CDR3 protein, without DNA. There are more than 80,000 distinct CDR3 sequences in the sample, with roughly 0.8% held by the top ten. These receptors have no known antigen. Material: naive CXCR3+ CD8+ T cells from blood. As for subset: CD45RO-CCR7+CD27+CD95- naive CD8+ T cells expressing CXCR3 (TNR3+). Source of these receptors: a human donor in good health. Some clones in this sample may be carry-over from other donors' samples.

V gene TRBV4-3 combines with J gene TRBJ2-1; TCRdb indicates TRBD2, and absent DNA this call remains unverified. The CDR3 has 17 residues. The germline V gene has CDR1 LGHNA and CDR2 YSLEER. CDR3 residues: CASSHALAASSYNEQFF.

This chain connects TRBV3-1 to TRBJ2-5. CDR1 and CDR2 (germline): LGHDT, YNNKEL (reference sequence). This CDR3 is built from 15 residues. CDR3 protein: CASSLGTKLQETQYF.

This chain joins TRBV7-9 and TRBJ2-1; TCRdb calls TRBD1, which cannot be checked without DNA. CDR1 and CDR2 from the germline V gene are SEHNR and FQNEAQ (reference sequence). This CDR3 contains 17 residues. The CDR3 spells CASSLISASQGDNEQFF.

This chain links TRBV7-3 with TRBJ1-1; TCRdb returns TRBD1, unconfirmable since there is no DNA. CDR1 is SGHTA and CDR2 is FQGTGA in the germline V gene. This CDR3 region has 16 residues. CDR3: CASSLTGGAGNTEAFF.

CDR3 amino acids: CASSGGQAYEQYF. The rearrangement links TRBV12-3 or TRBV12-4 to TRBJ2-7; without DNA, the TCRdb call of TRBD1 cannot be checked. The CDR3 extends over 13 amino acids.

CDR3 in amino acids: CAVILGVTNTEAFF. The chain employs TRBV28 and TRBJ1-1. Looked up from germline, CDR1 is MDHEN and CDR2 is SYDVKM. The CDR3 has 14 amino acids. The whole variable domain, remainder taken from reference TRBV28 and TRBJ1-1, is DVKVTQSSRYLVKRTGEKVFLECVQDMDHENMFWYRQDPGLGLRLIYFSYDVKMKEKGDIPEGYSVSREKKERFSLILESASTNQTSMYLCAVILGVTNTEAFFGQGTRLTVV.

This chain links TRBV20-1 with TRBJ2-7. The CDR3 runs to 12 residues. Germline values: CDR1 DFQATT, CDR2 SNEGSKA (reference sequence). This chain's CDR3 is CSARVAGYEQYF.

The chain joins TRBV20-1 to TRBJ2-7; there is no DNA to check the TCRdb D call of TRBD1. This CDR3 is 14 amino acids long. In germline, CDR1 is DFQATT, CDR2 SNEGSKA (reference sequence). CDR3: CSARGTGNNYEQYF.

J is TRBJ2-5 and V is TRBV7-9; TCRdb calls TRBD1, which cannot be checked without DNA. CDR1 SEHNR and CDR2 FQNEAQ come from the germline V gene (reference sequence). This CDR3 contains 14 residues. CDR3 loop: CASRGVQGGETQYF.

The V and J genes are TRBV7-9 and TRBJ2-7; TCRdb returns TRBD2, unconfirmable since there is no DNA. This CDR3 comprises 16 residues. Germline CDR1 and CDR2: SEHNR and FQNEAQ (reference sequence). The CDR3 loop is CASSLEWGDWSYEQYF.

The genes are TRBV14 and TRBJ2-3. Germline V lookup: CDR1 SGHDN, CDR2 FVKESK. CDR3 length: 15 residues. This CDR3 reads CASSQAVLGPDTQYF.

Here the CDR3 reads CASSLGQGSEQYF. The V and J genes are TRBV6-5 and TRBJ2-7; TCRdb outputs TRBD1, but without DNA this stays unchecked. CDR1 is MNHEY, CDR2 SVGAGI, per germline. The CDR3 runs to 13 residues.

The V and J genes are TRBV7-8 and TRBJ2-3; TCRdb gives TRBD1 as the D gene, but with no DNA this cannot be confirmed. CDR1 and CDR2 (germline): SGHVS, FQNEAQ. The CDR3 runs 15 residues. The chain's CDR3 is CASREYAGATDTQYF.

The J gene is TRBJ2-7, the V gene TRBV5-6; the TRBD2 assignment by TCRdb is unverifiable without DNA. CDR1 and CDR2 (germline): SGHDT, YYEEEE. The CDR3 contains 18 residues. CDR3 region: CASRHGLAGASSSYEQYF.

The gene calls are TRBV20-1 and TRBJ2-7; TCRdb designates TRBD2, a call that cannot be tested without DNA. CDR1 is DFQATT, CDR2 SNEGSKA, per germline (reference sequence). The CDR3 spans 12 residues. CDR3 protein: CRGVDNKYEQYF.

The V call is TRBV7-9, the J call TRBJ2-3; the TRBD2 assignment by TCRdb is unverifiable without DNA. The CDR3 contains 16 residues. Germline V gives CDR1 SEHNR, CDR2 FQNEAQ (reference sequence). The CDR3 reads CASSLAAGSSTDTQYF.

The CDR3 reads CASSQDESGVGEKLFF. The chain employs TRBV4-1 and TRBJ1-4; with no DNA, the TCRdb D assignment of TRBD1 cannot be verified. The CDR3 is 16 residues long. The germline gives CDR1 MGHRA, CDR2 YSYEKL.

The chain has TRBV12-3 or TRBV12-4 and TRBJ2-5; TCRdb calls TRBD1, which cannot be checked without DNA. The CDR3 sequence is 12 residues long. The CDR3: CTSGTGGETQYF.

The chain combines TRBV15 with TRBJ2-3; TCRdb's D call of TRBD2 is untestable without DNA. The CDR3 sequence is 16 residues long. The germline gives CDR1 LNHNV, CDR2 YYDKDF (reference sequence). CDR3 protein: CATSSSVRPAGYTQYF.

The chain has TRBV5-1 and TRBJ2-7. CDR1 SGHRS and CDR2 YFSETQ come from the germline V gene. The CDR3 extends over 15 amino acids. The CDR3 is CASSLIFDSSYEQYF.

The chain has TRBV28 and TRBJ1-4; TCRdb proposes TRBD1, but this gene call is untestable without DNA. The CDR3 consists of 17 residues. The germline V gene has CDR1 MDHEN and CDR2 SYDVKM. The CDR3 reads CASGDPRDGSFNEKLFF.

The chain has TRBV12-3 or TRBV12-4 and TRBJ1-1. CDR3 length: 17 residues. CDR3 sequence: CASITSGAGRGWPEAFF.

The chain has TRBV2 and TRBJ2-2; no DNA is available, so the TRBD2 call from TCRdb remains unchecked. Germline assignment: CDR1 SNHLY and CDR2 FYNNEI. The CDR3 contains 14 residues. The CDR3 here is CASGSGRSTGELFF. The full variable domain, rest sourced from reference TRBV2 and TRBJ2-2, is EPEVTQTPSHQVTQMGQEVILRCVPISNHLYFYWYRQILGQKVEFLVSFYNNEISEKSEIFDDQFSVERPDGSNFTLKIRSTKLEDSAMYFCASGSGRSTGELFFGEGSRLTVL.

The chain links TRBV4-1 to TRBJ2-4; no DNA is available, so the TRBD2 call from TCRdb remains unchecked. This CDR3 spans 15 amino acids. In germline, CDR1 is MGHRA, CDR2 YSYEKL. The CDR3 loop is CASSQGASGKNIQYF.